This entry lists 31 T cell receptor beta chains sequenced from one sample in a study of cytomegalovirus exposure and HLA in healthy donors. The PCR was carried out with 60 Vbeta primers and 13 Jbeta primers. Produced via immunoSEQ multiplex PCR; TCRdb's table is partial and in-frame only. Of 95,000 to 150,000 clones detected, around 76% appear once; the ten largest clones hold roughly 31%. The sequenced sample consisted of PBMCs. These receptors came from a man aged 55 to 70 in good health and CMV-seropositive.

V is TRBV19 and J is TRBJ1-5; unclear D gene. The CDR3 sequence is 17 residues long. Germline V lookup: CDR1 LNHDA, CDR2 SQIVND (reference sequence). Trimming took off 5 bases at V and 0 bases at J, with 17 bases between the two ends. The CDR3 sequence: CASSRELYVYSNQPQHF. The CDR3 coding sequence is TGTGCCAGTAGTCGCGAGCTTTACGTCTATAGCAATCAGCCCCAGCATTTT. Together with reference TRBV19 and TRBJ1-5, the CDR3 gives the full variable domain: DGGITQSPKYLFRKEGQNVTLSCEQNLNHDAMYWYRQDPGQGLRLIYYSQIVNDFQKGDIAEGYSVSREKKESFPLTVTSAQKNPTAFYLCASSRELYVYSNQPQHFGDGTRLSIL.

The gene calls are TRBV10-3 and TRBJ1-1; a weak D match, TRBD1 (5 bases). V was trimmed by 2 bases and J by 4 bases, leaving 14 bases between them. This CDR3 contains 15 residues. CDR1 is ENHRY and CDR2 is SYGVKD in the germline V gene. This CDR3 is CAISEPGGGITEAFF. DNA of the CDR3: TGTGCCATCAGTGAGCCCGGCGGGGGGATCACTGAAGCTTTCTTT.

This chain connects TRBV19 to TRBJ1-4; D is perhaps TRBD1 (5 bases). The CDR3 runs to 17 residues. From germline, CDR1 is LNHDA and CDR2 SQIVND (reference sequence). The ends were cut back, 0 bases at V and 6 bases at J, with 17 bases in the middle. The CDR3 spells CASSIDGARRAYEKLFF. The CDR3 region has the DNA TGTGCCAGTAGTATAGATGGGGCGCGCAGAGCCTATGAAAAACTGTTTTTT.

Only one count was recorded for this clone. V and J are TRBV30 and TRBJ1-2, with D perhaps TRBD1 (5 bases). Germline CDR1 reads GTSNPN; CDR2 reads SVGIG (reference sequence). The CDR3 has 13 amino acids. The V end was cut by 2 bases, the J end by 1 base, with 8 bases between. The CDR3 region has the DNA TGTGCCTGGAGTCCCGACAGTAACTATGGCTACACCTTC. This gives the protein CAWSPDSNYGYTF.

J is TRBJ1-2 and V is TRBV19, with 8 bases aligning to TRBD1. V was pared by 3 bases and J by 1 base, with 7 bases of the junction left unmatched. Germline V gene data show CDR1 as LNHDA and CDR2 as SQIVND (reference sequence). This CDR3 has 16 amino acids. DNA of the CDR3: TGTGCCAGTAGTATTTGGACAGGGCCTCATAACTATGGCTACACCTTC. Translation gives CASSIWTGPHNYGYTF.

This chain links TRBV2 with TRBJ1-3; weak D call: TRBD1 (5 bases). Germline-derived CDR1 and CDR2 are SNHLY and FYNNEI. The ends were cut back, 2 bases at V and 4 bases at J, with 9 bases in the middle. The CDR3 runs 14 residues. The CDR3 DNA reads TGTGCCAGCAGTGAACCCAGGGCCGGAAACACCATATATTTT. Protein product: CASSEPRAGNTIYF.

The V gene is TRBV12-5, the J gene TRBJ1-3, with unresolved D. This CDR3 contains 14 residues. The germline gives CDR1 LGHNT, CDR2 FRNRAP. V was shortened by 3 bases and J by 4 bases, with 10 bases between the two germline ends. DNA of the CDR3: TGTGCTAGTGGTTTAACGGGTGTCGGAAACACCATATATTTT. Protein product: CASGLTGVGNTIYF.

The sample holds a few counts of this clone. This sample includes further DNA sequences coding for the same CDR3. J is TRBJ2-7 and V is TRBV4-2; 12 nucleotides agree with TRBD2. Trimming at V came to 1 base and at J to 3 bases, leaving 1 base not matched to a gene. The CDR3 spans 15 residues. The germline CDR1 and CDR2 sequences are LGHNA and YNFKEQ. The CDR3 spells CASSQGLAGDYEQYF. CDR3 in DNA: TGTGCCAGCAGCCAAGGACTAGCGGGAGACTACGAGCAGTACTTC.

This chain links TRBV11-1 with TRBJ1-2; a weak D match, TRBD1 (6 bases). The CDR3 is 15 amino acids. Germline assignment: CDR1 SGHAT and CDR2 FQDESV (reference sequence). Trimming removed 7 bases from V and 4 bases from J, with 19 bases in between. CDR3 nucleotide sequence: TGTGCCAGCACCCCCGACCAGGGGATCTTCTATGGCTACACCTTC. Protein product: CASTPDQGIFYGYTF.

As for this clone: In the same sample, other DNA sequences code for this CDR3. This chain links TRBV4-1 with TRBJ1-5, with D maybe TRBD1 (6 bases). V lost 3 bases and J 4 bases, leaving 10 bases between the germline ends. Germline lookup yields CDR1 MGHRA and CDR2 YSYEKL. The length of the CDR3 is 14 residues. Here the CDR3 reads CASSHSQGNQPQHF. For the CDR3, the DNA is TGCGCCAGCAGCCACTCACAGGGAAATCAGCCCCAGCATTTT.

The rearrangement links TRBV2 to TRBJ2-7; TRBD1 is a possible D gene (6 bases). The CDR3 totals 13 residues. Looked up from germline, CDR1 is SNHLY and CDR2 is FYNNEI. Trimming took off 6 bases at V and 2 bases at J, with 11 bases between the two ends. In nucleotides, the CDR3 is TGTGCCAGCAGCACGGGACAAACCTACGAGCAGTACTTC. Amino acid sequence: CASSTGQTYEQYF.

This clone was seen a handful of times. The chain couples TRBV5-1 to TRBJ1-3; 9 positions agree with TRBD1. Germline V gene sequence: CDR1 SGHRS, CDR2 YFSETQ. Trimming removed 0 bases from V and 7 bases from J; junction bases left unmatched: 8. The CDR3 extends over 16 amino acids. The chain's CDR3 is CASSLAGTGFGNTIYF. DNA of the CDR3: TGCGCCAGCAGCTTGGCCGGGACAGGGTTCGGGAACACCATATATTTT.

The table lists this clone with a few counts. The CDR3 protein is CASSQEEWIGLAGGSSYEQYF. In DNA form, the CDR3 reads TGTGCCAGCAGCCAAGAAGAATGGATAGGGCTAGCGGGAGGGTCCTCCTACGAGCAGTACTTC. This chain uses TRBV4-2 with TRBJ2-7, with 12 bases lining up with TRBD2. The V gene's germline CDR1 is LGHNA and CDR2 YNFKEQ. This CDR3 region has 21 residues. The V gene end was trimmed by 0 bases and the J gene end by 0 bases; junction bases not matched to a gene: 15.

This clone has just one count. The chain recombines TRBV19 with TRBJ1-2, with 8 positions matching TRBD1. Per germline, CDR1 LNHDA and CDR2 SQIVND (reference sequence). Trimming cost V 8 bases and J 8 bases; bases outside gene matches: 16. This CDR3 has 15 residues. This chain's CDR3 is CASGEPWDRYYGYTF. The DNA for the CDR3 is TGTGCCAGTGGGGAACCGTGGGACAGGTATTACGGCTACACCTTC.

V and J are TRBV7-8 and TRBJ1-5; possibly TRBD1 for D (5 bases). The CDR3 extends over 18 amino acids. The germline CDR1 and CDR2 sequences are SGHVS and FQNEAQ. Deletions cut 1 base from V and 0 bases from J, with 16 bases between. In nucleotides, the CDR3 is TGTGCCAGCAGCTTAGTAGGCGGGGGACGAGGTAGCAATCAGCCCCAGCATTTT. Translated: CASSLVGGGRGSNQPQHF.

This rearrangement joins TRBV5-4 to TRBJ1-1; possibly TRBD1 for D (6 bases). CDR1 is SGHNT, CDR2 YYREEE, per germline (reference sequence). The CDR3 has 14 amino acids. Deletions cut 4 bases from V and 1 base from J, with 11 bases between. The CDR3 is CASSVQGTNTEAFF. The CDR3 DNA follows: TGTGCCAGCAGCGTCCAGGGGACGAACACTGAAGCTTTCTTT.

V usage is TRBV5-1 and J usage is TRBJ2-5; D is unclear. The end of the DNA is better explained by TRBJ2-7, so the J call may be wrong. This CDR3 has 14 residues. The V gene's germline CDR1 is SGHRS and CDR2 YFSETQ. The CDR3 DNA is TGCGCCAGCAGCTTGGTGGTATCCGGGTACGAGCAGTACTTC. It yields the protein CASSLVVSGYEQYF.

The chain is built from TRBV6-1 and TRBJ2-7; D possibly corresponds to TRBD1 (6 bases). The CDR3 spans 16 residues. Germline CDR1 reads MNHNS; CDR2 reads SASEGT. Trimming cost V 1 base and J 7 bases, with 20 bases left between them. CDR3 bases: TGTGCCAGCAGTGAAGTTGGGACACAGGTCTGGTATGAGCAGTACTTC. Translated: CASSEVGTQVWYEQYF.

The chain has TRBV2 and TRBJ1-4; TRBD1 matches at 7 bases. J gave up 13 bases and V 6 bases, and 5 bases lay outside the gene matches. CDR1 is SNHLY, CDR2 FYNNEI, per germline. The CDR3 length is 11 residues. CDR3 DNA sequence: TGTGCCAGCAGGGGACAGCTTGGACTGTTTTTT. This codes for CASRGQLGLFF.

This clone was observed a few times. V is TRBV7-2 and J is TRBJ2-7; the match to TRBD2 covers 8 bases. CDR3 length: 14 residues. Unmatched junction bases numbered 6, after V lost 6 bases and J lost 2 bases. Germline CDR1 reads SGHTA; CDR2 reads FQGNSA. CDR3 loop: CASSPGGGAYEQYF. In nucleotides, the CDR3 is TGTGCCAGCAGTCCCGGGGGGGGCGCCTACGAGCAGTACTTC.

The gene calls are TRBV5-4 and TRBJ1-1, with D possibly matching TRBD1 (5 bases). The CDR3 covers 13 residues. Germline V gene sequence: CDR1 SGHNT, CDR2 YYREEE (reference sequence). The germline V and J ends were trimmed by 2 bases and 11 bases, with 16 bases remaining between them. CDR3 sequence reads: CASSFRGGEGAFF. The CDR3, as DNA: TGTGCCAGCAGCTTTAGGGGAGGGGAAGGGGCTTTCTTT.

The chain couples TRBV7-2 to TRBJ2-3; no definite D call. V dropped 5 bases and J dropped 0 bases, with 15 bases sitting between them. The germline gives CDR1 SGHTA, CDR2 FQGNSA. CDR3 length: 16 amino acids. The CDR3 DNA follows: TGTGCCAGCAGCGCCGGAAGTTCGACTAGCACAGATACGCAGTATTTT. Its translation: CASSAGSSTSTDTQYF.

Sample share makes this clone medium-sized. The chain uses TRBV4-2 and TRBJ1-5; D not certain. Per the germline V gene, CDR1 is LGHNA and CDR2 is YNFKEQ. The CDR3 is made up of 14 amino acids. The V gene lost 0 bases and the J gene lost 12 bases, with 15 bases spanning the gap. In DNA, the CDR3 is TGTGCCAGCAGCCAAGATTTTCGGGTACCCGGCCAGCATTTT. Protein sequence: CASSQDFRVPGQHF.

The chain carries TRBV6-6 and TRBJ1-6, with 8 positions matching TRBD1. Germline loops: CDR1 MNHNY, CDR2 SVGAGI (reference sequence). The CDR3 totals 14 residues. Trimming took 5 bases from V and 10 from J; bases not matched to a gene: 7. The CDR3 DNA reads TGTGCCAGCAGTCTTGACAGGGGCAGGTCACCCCTCCACTTT. Encoded protein: CASSLDRGRSPLHF.

This chain connects TRBV5-4 to TRBJ1-1; D might be TRBD1 (6 bases). This CDR3 is 15 amino acids long. From germline, CDR1 is SGHNT and CDR2 YYREEE (reference sequence). V lost 0 bases and J lost 7, with 16 bases in between. CDR3 DNA sequence: TGTGCCAGCAGCTTGGGAGGGGGTGGGCTGGGTGAAGCTTTCTTT. Amino acids: CASSLGGGGLGEAFF.

The gene calls are TRBV6-6 and TRBJ2-1; tentative D call: TRBD1 (5 bases). Per the germline V gene, CDR1 is MNHNY and CDR2 is SVGAGI (reference sequence). V gave up 5 bases and J gave up 1 base, with 9 bases separating them. This CDR3 is 14 amino acids long. CDR3 sequence: CASSRQISYNEQFF. The CDR3 nucleotides are TGTGCCAGCAGTCGACAGATTTCCTACAATGAGCAGTTCTTC.

The V and J genes are TRBV15 and TRBJ2-5, with 12 bases matching TRBD1. Germline loops: CDR1 LNHNV, CDR2 YYDKDF (reference sequence). This CDR3 has 16 residues. The ends lost 5 bases at V and 5 bases at J; junction bases unmatched: 9. CDR3 loop: CATSVPGQGAWETQYF. DNA of the CDR3: TGTGCCACCAGCGTCCCGGGACAGGGGGCTTGGGAGACCCAGTACTTC. The full variable domain, in which reference TRBV15 and TRBJ2-5 provide the parts outside the CDR3, is DAMVIQNPRYQVTQFGKPVTLSCSQTLNHNVMYWYQQKSSQAPKLLFHYYDKDFNNEADTPDNFQSRRPNTSFCFLDIRSPGLGDTAMYLCATSVPGQGAWETQYFGPGTRLLVL.

The chain uses TRBV27 and TRBJ1-6, with 7 bases lining up with TRBD1. Trimming at V came to 6 bases and at J to 3 bases, leaving 5 bases not matched to a gene. Germline CDR1 reads MNHEY; CDR2 reads SMNVEV (reference sequence). There are 15 residues in the CDR3. CDR3 sequence (DNA): TGTGCCAGCAGCTTCGGGACAGTCTATAATTCACCCCTCCACTTT. It codes for CASSFGTVYNSPLHF.

The genes are TRBV7-2 and TRBJ2-7; possibly TRBD2 for D (5 bases). The germline CDR1 and CDR2 sequences are SGHTA and FQGNSA. Trimming took 8 bases from V and 4 from J, leaving 15 bases between them. CDR3 length equals 13 residues. CDR3: CASRGWGNYEQYF. The CDR3 DNA follows: TGTGCCAGCCGAGGGTGGGGAAATTACGAGCAGTACTTC.

This chain uses TRBV6-6 with TRBJ2-2; weak D call: TRBD1 (6 bases). Germline V gene sequence: CDR1 MNHNY, CDR2 SVGAGI (reference sequence). The ends were cut back, 7 bases at V and 1 base at J, with 16 bases in the middle. The CDR3 covers 16 residues. CDR3 sequence reads: CASNPQGLRNTGELFF. As DNA, the CDR3 is TGTGCCAGCAATCCACAGGGTCTGCGGAACACCGGGGAGCTGTTTTTT.

The J gene is TRBJ2-2, the V gene TRBV27; 9 bases fit TRBD1. V lost 8 bases and J lost 4; bases outside the gene matches: 2. This CDR3 spans 13 amino acids. Germline CDR1 MNHEY, CDR2 SMNVEV (reference sequence). The CDR3 nucleotides read TGTGCCAGCGGGGACAGGGCCACCGGGGAGCTGTTTTTT. Translated, it gives CASGDRATGELFF.